What follows are 23 T cell receptor beta chains derived from one specimen sequenced in a study of spatial heterogeneity in lung cancer. TCRdb reanalysed the 5' RACE reads using MiXCR and keeps one entry per CDR3 protein. The table includes about 9,200 distinct CDR3 sequences, roughly 8.4% detected once. Time point given: sample taken at primary tumor resection. No antigen has been identified for these receptors. Whole-study results and caveats: For expanded intratumoral alpha and beta TCRs, counts tracked tumor mutation counts.

Sequenced here: lung tumor tissue, sampled at surgery. The origin of the receptors is a male donor with early-stage non-small cell lung cancer.

There are a few counts of this clonotype. The chain employs TRBV7-9 and TRBJ2-5, with 11 nucleotides matching TRBD2. This CDR3 spans 15 amino acids. Germline CDR1 SEHNR, CDR2 FQNEAQ (reference sequence). The trim removed 10 bases at V and 4 bases at J, leaving 11 bases unmatched. The CDR3 reads CATSTSGSFGETQYF. The CDR3 nucleotides read TGTGCCACCTCTACTAGCGGGAGTTTCGGAGAGACCCAGTACTTC. The full variable domain, in which reference TRBV7-9 and TRBJ2-5 provide the parts outside the CDR3, is DTGVSQNPRHKITKRGQNVTFRCDPISEHNRLYWYRQTLGQGPEFLTYFQNEAQLEKSRLLSDRFSAERPKGSFSTLEIQRTEQGDSAMYLCATSTSGSFGETQYFGPGTRLLVL.

The chain joins TRBV18 to TRBJ1-5; the D is unclear. The CDR3 extends over 13 amino acids. Germline assignment: CDR1 KGHSH and CDR2 LQKENI. With 0 bases removed from V and 7 bases from J, the gap between germline ends came to 7 bases. The CDR3, as DNA: TGTGCCAGCTCACCACCGGTGGGCCAGCCCCAGCATTTT. Translation: CASSPPVGQPQHF.

The chain employs TRBV5-1 and TRBJ2-1, with D possibly called TRBD1 or TRBD2 (5 bases each). The CDR3 runs to 13 residues. V lost 2 bases and J 6 bases, leaving 9 bases between the germline ends. CDR1 is SGHRS and CDR2 is YFSETQ in the germline V gene. CDR3 nucleotides: TGCGCCAGCAGCTTCAGGGACCCCAATGAGCAGTTCTTC. It translates to CASSFRDPNEQFF.

The chain joins TRBV4-2 to TRBJ2-7; D not certain. CDR1 and CDR2 from the germline V gene are LGHNA and YNFKEQ. V lost 0 bases and J 1 base, leaving 4 bases between the germline ends. This CDR3 contains 13 residues. In nucleotides, the CDR3 is TGTGCCAGCAGCCAAGAACGATCCTACGAGCAGTACTTC. This codes for CASSQERSYEQYF.

This clonotype has a count of ten or more. The chain couples TRBV9 to TRBJ2-5, with D maybe TRBD2 (6 bases). CDR1 SGDLS and CDR2 YYNGEE come from the germline V gene. The V and J ends lost 2 bases and 3 bases respectively, with 14 bases between them. The CDR3 length is 15 residues. The CDR3 sequence: CASSVSWGGEETQYF. For the CDR3, the DNA is TGTGCCAGCAGCGTTTCGTGGGGCGGGGAAGAGACCCAGTACTTC.

This clonotype was seen many times. This chain connects TRBV3-1 to TRBJ2-2; no reliable D call. Per germline, CDR1 LGHDT and CDR2 YNNKEL (reference sequence). The CDR3 contains 13 residues. Trimming stripped 8 bases from V and 5 bases from J, with 12 bases between. The CDR3 is CASGSEGTGELFF. CDR3 in DNA: TGTGCCAGCGGTTCGGAAGGAACCGGGGAGCTGTTTTTT.

This clonotype is judged medium-sized (0.01 to 0.1%). Written as DNA, the CDR3 is TGTGCCAGCTCACCGGAAAGGGGTGGTGGCAATCAGCCCCAGCATTTT. Residues: CASSPERGGGNQPQHF. The V call is TRBV18, the J call TRBJ1-5; D is perhaps TRBD1 (5 bases). Looked up from germline, CDR1 is KGHSH and CDR2 is LQKENI. There are 16 residues in the CDR3. V was shortened by 3 bases and J by 2 bases, with 14 bases between the two germline ends.

This clonotype was observed many times. This rearrangement joins TRBV9 to TRBJ2-1; 11 bases fit TRBD1. The CDR3 is 14 residues long. The germline CDR1 and CDR2 sequences are SGDLS and YYNGEE. The V segment lost 0 bases and the J segment 9 bases; nucleotides outside the gene matches: 2. In DNA form, the CDR3 reads TGTGCCAGCAGCGTAGGGACAGGGGGCGGTGAGCAGTTCTTC. Translation gives CASSVGTGGGEQFF.

By share of the sample, this clonotype is medium-sized (0.01 to 0.1%). As DNA, the CDR3 is TGTGCCAGCGCCTTCTCGGACAGGACAGTAGATACGCAGTATTTT. Its translation is CASAFSDRTVDTQYF. The chain joins TRBV6-2 or TRBV6-3 to TRBJ2-3; 7 nucleotides agree with TRBD1. Germline V lookup: CDR1 MNHEY, CDR2 SVGEGT. This CDR3 contains 15 residues. J lost 5 bases, V lost 8 bases, and 13 bases had no gene match.

This clonotype was detected only a few times. The chain links TRBV11-3 to TRBJ2-2; D gene uncertain. V was trimmed by 4 bases and J by 1 base, leaving 10 bases between them. CDR1 SGHNT and CDR2 YENEEA come from the germline V gene. The CDR3 totals 15 residues. The chain's CDR3 is CASSSVTGNTGELFF. The CDR3 DNA sequence: TGTGCCAGCAGCTCAGTTACGGGGAACACCGGGGAGCTGTTTTTT.

In its sample, this clonotype ranks as medium-sized. The chain has TRBV20-1 and TRBJ1-5; D possibly corresponds to TRBD1 (6 bases). The germline gives CDR1 DFQATT, CDR2 SNEGSKA (reference sequence). The CDR3 sequence is 15 residues long. Trimming left V 3 bases short and J 5 bases short, with 17 bases between. Written as DNA, the CDR3 is TGCAGTGCTAGGGTGGACACCTCAGGGGATCAGCCCCAGCATTTT. This gives the protein CSARVDTSGDQPQHF.

This clonotype was observed a few times. The V call is TRBV29-1, the J call TRBJ1-5; unclear D gene. The V gene lost 3 bases and the J gene lost 6 bases, with 6 bases spanning the gap. The germline gives CDR1 SQVTM, CDR2 ANQGSEA. This CDR3 region has 11 residues. As DNA, the CDR3 is TGCAGCGTTGATCGATTTCAGCCCCAGCATTTT. Protein: CSVDRFQPQHF.

This clonotype showed up just a few times. The rearrangement joins TRBV10-3 to TRBJ1-5; TRBD1 is a possible D gene (5 bases). V was cut by 10 bases and J by 4 bases, with 11 bases left in between. Germline V gene sequence: CDR1 ENHRY, CDR2 SYGVKD. The CDR3 sequence is 12 residues long. The CDR3 loop is CASRDGNQPQHF. The CDR3 region has the DNA TGTGCCAGCCGGGACGGTAATCAGCCCCAGCATTTT.

There are a few counts of this clonotype. The chain has TRBV6-6 and TRBJ2-7; TRBD2 agrees at 10 bases. Trimming at V came to 0 bases and at J to 5 bases, leaving 7 bases not matched to a gene. CDR1 and CDR2 from the germline V gene are MNHNY and SVGAGI (reference sequence). The CDR3 totals 16 residues. CDR3 residues: CASSYSSAGGKNEQYF. Here the CDR3 DNA reads TGTGCCAGCAGTTACTCGTCAGCGGGGGGGAAGAACGAGCAGTACTTC.

This clonotype was counted many times. The chain combines TRBV7-3 with TRBJ2-3; D gene ambiguous. This CDR3 is 13 amino acids long. V shed 5 bases and J shed 2 bases, with 8 bases lying between them. The germline V gene has CDR1 SGHTA and CDR2 FQGTGA. CDR3 sequence (DNA): TGTGCCAGCAGCCCGCGAATCACAGATACGCAGTATTTT. This sequence encodes CASSPRITDTQYF. Full variable domain (rest looked up from reference TRBV7-3 and TRBJ2-3): GAGVSQTPSNKVTEKGKYVELRCDPISGHTALYWYRQSLGQGPEFLIYFQGTGAADDSGLPNDRFFAVRPEGSVSTLKIQRTERGDSAVYLCASSPRITDTQYFGPGTRLTVL.

This clonotype was counted only a few times. This chain uses TRBV7-6 with TRBJ1-1, with D uncertain. From germline, CDR1 is SGHVS and CDR2 FNYEAQ. The length of the CDR3 is 13 residues. V was pared by 5 bases and J by 1 base, with 8 bases between. CDR3 protein: CASSPKANTEAFF. The CDR3 nucleotides are TGTGCCAGCAGCCCCAAGGCGAACACTGAAGCTTTCTTT.

About this clonotype: This may come from a read error, since a much larger clone is one base off. The chain couples TRBV4-1 to TRBJ2-1; D not resolved. V dropped 4 bases and J dropped 4 bases, with 11 bases sitting between them. Germline lookup yields CDR1 MGHRA and CDR2 YSYEKL. This CDR3 is built from 14 residues. In nucleotides, the CDR3 is TGCGCCAGCAGCCGCCCGCAACAGTACAATGAGCAGTTCTTC. Translation: CASSRPQQYNEQFF.

This clonotype was recorded at least ten times. The rearrangement links TRBV20-1 to TRBJ2-5; D unresolved. The CDR3 spans 15 residues. The germline V and J ends were trimmed by 5 bases and 4 bases, with 20 bases remaining between them. Germline-derived CDR1 and CDR2 are DFQATT and SNEGSKA (reference sequence). This chain's CDR3 is CSAPRPLGGGETQYF. The CDR3 DNA is TGCAGTGCTCCCCGCCCCCTAGGTGGTGGAGAGACCCAGTACTTC.

This clonotype has ten or more counts. The V gene is TRBV5-6, the J gene TRBJ1-3, with a weak D call TRBD1 (5 bases). V dropped 4 bases and J dropped 8 bases, with 19 bases sitting between them. The CDR3 is 15 residues long. Germline V lookup: CDR1 SGHDT, CDR2 YYEEEE. CDR3 nucleotides: TGTGCCAGCAGCCCGGCGGGACTCCCGCGCGACACCATATATTTT. Its translation: CASSPAGLPRDTIYF.

Note on this clonotype: With a much larger clone just one base away, this may be a read error. This chain links TRBV7-3 with TRBJ2-3; 10 bases match TRBD2. Germline V gene sequence: CDR1 SGHTA, CDR2 FQGTGA. CDR3 length: 15 amino acids. V trimming: 1 base; J trimming: 6 bases; junction bases outside the gene matches: 4. The CDR3: CASSLNLAGEDTQYF. CDR3 nucleotide sequence: TGTGCCAGCAGCTTAAACCTAGCGGGAGAGGATACGCAGTATTTT.

This clonotype came up a few times. The V gene is TRBV7-3, the J gene TRBJ1-6; 8 positions match TRBD1. The CDR3 has 15 residues. Germline-derived CDR1 and CDR2 are SGHTA and FQGTGA. V was clipped by 2 bases and J by 3 bases; unmatched bases: 0. In DNA, the CDR3 is TGTGCCAGCAGCTTAGGGACAGGCTATAATTCACCCCTCCACTTT. This sequence encodes CASSLGTGYNSPLHF.

This clonotype was seen at least ten times. The V call is TRBV28, the J call TRBJ1-1, with 11 positions matching TRBD1. CDR3 size: 14 residues. Germline-derived CDR1 and CDR2 are MDHEN and SYDVKM. With V trimmed by 6 bases and J by 10 bases, 10 bases remained unmatched. This chain's CDR3 is CASSTTGQGARAFF. The CDR3 DNA sequence: TGTGCCAGCAGCACTACTGGACAGGGGGCGCGAGCTTTCTTT. Supplemented by reference TRBV28 and TRBJ1-1, the full variable domain reads DVKVTQSSRYLVKRTGEKVFLECVQDMDHENMFWYRQDPGLGLRLIYFSYDVKMKEKGDIPEGYSVSREKKERFSLILESASTNQTSMYLCASSTTGQGARAFFGQGTRLTVV.

As regards this clonotype: One base away lies a much larger clone, so this may be a sequencing read error. The V gene is TRBV19, the J gene TRBJ2-5, with a tentative D call TRBD1 (6 bases). CDR3 length equals 15 residues. CDR1 is LNHDA, CDR2 SQIVND, per germline (reference sequence). CDR3 amino acids: CASSAPSRGWETQHF. In nucleotides, the CDR3 is TGTGCCAGTAGTGCCCCCAGCAGGGGATGGGAGACCCAGCACTTC.